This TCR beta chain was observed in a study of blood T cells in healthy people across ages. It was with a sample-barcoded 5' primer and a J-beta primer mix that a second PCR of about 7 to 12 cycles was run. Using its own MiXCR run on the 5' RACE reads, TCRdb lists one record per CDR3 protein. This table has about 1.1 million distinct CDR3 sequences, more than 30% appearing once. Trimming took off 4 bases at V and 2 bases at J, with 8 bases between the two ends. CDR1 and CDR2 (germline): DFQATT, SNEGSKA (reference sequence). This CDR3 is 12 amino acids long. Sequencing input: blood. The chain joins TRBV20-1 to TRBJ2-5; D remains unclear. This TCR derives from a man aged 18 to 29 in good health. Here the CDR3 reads CSANAAQETQYF. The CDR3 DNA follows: TGCAGTGCTAACGCAGCGCAAGAGACCCAGTACTTC.